The T cell receptor beta chain described here comes from a study of cytomegalovirus exposure and HLA in healthy donors. Study-level findings and limits: Cytomegalovirus association was assigned to 170 or so TCR beta chains. Several V segments, TRBV6-2 and TRBV6-3 among them, could not be told apart and were dropped. It was confirmed in vitro that a few of the CMV-associated chains were specific for CMV antigens. A later analysis reportedly found fewer N-insertions in an Asian-associated ancestry cluster than the approximately 700-donor mean.

Between the trimmed V and J ends, which lost 4 bases and 0 bases, there was a span of 7 bases. Germline CDR1 reads SGHRS; CDR2 reads YFSETQ. This CDR3 has 14 amino acids. Researchers ran the PCR with 60 Vbeta and 13 Jbeta primers. The repertoire was sequenced with immunoSEQ multiplex PCR; TCRdb's copy has only in-frame clones and lacks some. The table lists about 77,000 clones, around 81% of them singletons. A remark on this clone: Its antigen is unidentified.

V gene TRBV5-1 combines with J gene TRBJ2-2; D remains unclear. Material: PBMCs. This receptor was obtained from a man aged 35 to 55 in good health and CMV-seronegative. This chain's CDR3 is CASSHDTNTGELFF. The CDR3 bases are TGCGCCAGCAGCCACGACACGAACACCGGGGAGCTGTTTTTT. Full variable domain (remainder filled in from reference TRBV5-1 and TRBJ2-2): KAGVTQTPRYLIKTRGQQVTLSCSPISGHRSVSWYQQTPGQGLQFLFEYFSETQRNKGNFPGRFSGRQFSNSRSEMNVSTLELGDSALYLCASSHDTNTGELFFGEGSRLTVL.